These T cell receptor beta chains were read from a single sample in a study of T cell repertoires in aging, cancer and after chemotherapy. One entry per CDR3 protein results from TCRdb running MiXCR on the multiplex PCR reads. The data contain fewer than 10,000 distinct CDR3 sequences, 35% to 50% of them singletons. Sample: blood. The receptors were sampled from a human donor with a solid tumor. CDR3s include the opening cysteine and the closing phenylalanine or tryptophan. Fields, in order: V gene, J gene, clone size, D gene, CDR3 protein, CDR3 DNA. D genes are given only for firm matches. Clone size is shown for a subset of rows, as once, few, many or a class of expanded clone.

TRBV19	TRBJ1-2	few	TRBD1	CASRGQGGNYGYTF	TGTGCCAGTAGGGGACAGGGAGGGAACTATGGCTACACCTTC
TRBV6-5	TRBJ2-7	few	.	CASSYYYYEYF	TGTGCCAGCAGTTACTATTACTACGAATACTTC
TRBV29-1	TRBJ1-2	medium-sized	TRBD1	CSAVGQGEFGYTF	TGCAGCGCGGTCGGACAGGGGGAGTTTGGCTACACCTTC
TRBV27	TRBJ2-7	.	.	CASRLTTGVRQYF	TGTGCCAGCAGGTTAACGACGGGGGTTCGGCAGTACTTC
TRBV7-9	TRBJ2-2	few	.	CASSPRTATTGELFF	TGTGCCAGCAGCCCAAGGACGGCGACCACCGGGGAGCTGTTTTTT
TRBV19	TRBJ2-3	few	.	CASSIRGAGDTQYF	TGTGCCAGTAGTATCCGGGGGGCCGGAGATACGCAGTATTTT
TRBV5-4	TRBJ2-6	.	.	CASSPAIYVGNSGANVLTF	TGTGCCAGCAGCCCCGCTATCTACGTGGGGAATTCTGGGGCCAACGTCCTGACTTTC
TRBV27	TRBJ2-7	few	.	CASSYYGQPRYEQYF	TGTGCCAGCAGTTATTACGGACAGCCTCGCTACGAGCAGTACTTC
TRBV10-3	TRBJ2-1	few	TRBD2	CAISEKGLVNEQFF	TGTGCCATCAGTGAGAAGGGACTAGTCAATGAGCAGTTCTTC
TRBV15	TRBJ2-1	.	.	CATSRELGYNEQFF	TGTGCCACCAGCAGAGAACTCGGCTACAATGAGCAGTTCTTC
TRBV11-3	TRBJ1-3	once	TRBD1	CASSFGQGPGNTIYF	TGTGCCAGCAGCTTCGGACAGGGGCCTGGAAACACCATATATTTT
TRBV12-3/TRBV12-4	TRBJ1-6	few	.	CASSPWTTGSYNSPLHF	TGTGCCAGCAGCCCATGGACCACAGGGAGTTATAATTCACCCCTCCACTTT
TRBV19	TRBJ1-2	few	TRBD1	CASSPQGQEAYYGYTF	TGTGCCAGTAGTCCCCAGGGACAGGAGGCCTACTATGGCTACACCTTC
TRBV5-6	TRBJ2-2	.	.	CASSLGGTGTVNTGELFF	TGTGCCAGCAGCTTGGGGGGCACCGGGACTGTAAACACCGGGGAGCTGTTTTTT
TRBV6-5	TRBJ2-7	.	.	CASSEAPGAHIYEQYF	TGTGCCAGCAGCGAAGCCCCAGGGGCCCATATCTACGAGCAGTACTTC
TRBV19	TRBJ2-7	few	.	CASSIGWGNEQYF	TGTGCCAGTAGTATCGGGTGGGGAAACGAGCAGTACTTC
TRBV6-6	TRBJ2-2	few	TRBD1	CASSYLDRVNTGELFF	TGTGCCAGCAGTTACTTAGACAGGGTAAACACCGGGGAGCTGTTTTTT
TRBV24-1	TRBJ2-6	.	.	CATSALGGTGANVLTF	TGTGCCACCAGTGCCCTTGGGGGGACTGGGGCCAACGTCCTGACTTTC
TRBV6-2/TRBV6-3	TRBJ2-5	.	.	CASSWFPRGETQYF	TGTGCCAGCAGTTGGTTCCCCAGGGGAGAGACCCAGTACTTC
TRBV29-1	TRBJ2-2	large	.	CSVGGGANTGELFF	TGCAGCGTGGGCGGCGGGGCGAACACCGGGGAGCTGTTTTTT
TRBV19	TRBJ2-2	few	TRBD2	CASRAGGPIGELFF	TGTGCCAGTAGAGCGGGGGGGCCGATCGGGGAGCTGTTTTTT
TRBV6-5	TRBJ1-4	few	.	CASTSTTRGEKLFF	TGTGCCAGCACTTCAACCACCCGCGGGGAAAAACTGTTTTTT
TRBV19	TRBJ2-5	.	TRBD1	CASSTPTGGYRPIQETQYF	TGTGCCAGTAGTACCCCGACAGGGGGCTACCGACCTATCCAAGAGACCCAGTACTTC
TRBV5-4	TRBJ1-2	.	TRBD1	CASGLEGGLYGYTF	TGTGCCAGCGGATTGGAAGGGGGCCTCTATGGCTACACCTTC
TRBV12-3/TRBV12-4	TRBJ2-7	few	.	CASSFAPQNAYEQYF	TGTGCCAGCAGTTTTGCCCCCCAGAATGCCTACGAGCAGTACTTC
TRBV6-5	TRBJ1-1	.	.	CASSLPGREAFF	TGTGCCAGCAGTCTCCCTGGACGGGAAGCTTTCTTT
TRBV19	TRBJ1-1	few	.	CASSPLGGTEAFF	TGTGCCAGTAGTCCGCTAGGCGGGACTGAAGCTTTCTTT
TRBV6-5	TRBJ1-1	.	.	CASSSTGLRNTEAFF	TGTGCCAGCAGTTCCACGGGACTCAGGAACACTGAAGCTTTCTTT
TRBV5-4	TRBJ2-5	.	TRBD1	CASSGTGQGSQETQYF	TGTGCCAGCAGCGGAACGGGACAGGGGTCCCAAGAGACCCAGTACTTC
TRBV19	TRBJ2-3	.	TRBD2	CASRRTSGGAKDTQYF	TGTGCCAGTAGGCGGACTAGCGGGGGGGCCAAGGATACGCAGTATTTT
TRBV5-6	TRBJ2-7	.	.	CASSFLKNYEQYF	TGTGCCAGCAGCTTCTTGAAAAACTACGAGCAGTACTTC
TRBV11-3	TRBJ1-2	.	TRBD1	CASSADRGHGYTF	TGTGCCAGCAGTGCAGACAGGGGCCATGGCTACACCTTC
TRBV11-3	TRBJ2-7	few	.	CASSQEEGGPYEQYF	TGTGCCAGCAGCCAAGAGGAGGGAGGACCCTACGAGCAGTACTTC
TRBV29-1	TRBJ1-1	.	TRBD1	CRAGTGWENTEAFF	TGCAGGGCTGGGACAGGGTGGGAGAACACTGAAGCTTTCTTT
TRBV12-3/TRBV12-4	TRBJ1-2	once	.	CASSLSSGGQGGLGYTF	TGTGCCAGCAGTTTGAGTAGCGGGGGGCAAGGGGGACTTGGCTACACCTTC
TRBV19	TRBJ1-2	.	TRBD1	CASSPSPTGVYGYTF	TGTGCCAGTAGTCCCTCCCCGACAGGGGTCTATGGCTACACCTTC
TRBV19	TRBJ1-5	.	.	CASSMSQGSNQPQHF	TGTGCCAGTAGTATGTCTCAGGGAAGCAATCAGCCCCAGCATTTT
TRBV5-1	TRBJ2-7	.	TRBD1	CASSPEDRASSYEQYF	TGCGCCAGCAGCCCCGAGGACAGGGCGAGCTCCTACGAGCAGTACTTC
TRBV11-3	TRBJ1-1	medium-sized	TRBD1	CASSPRDRNTEAFF	TGTGCCAGCAGCCCTCGGGACAGGAACACTGAAGCTTTCTTT
TRBV11-3	TRBJ2-1	.	TRBD2	CASSEISSGTYNEQFF	TGTGCCAGCAGCGAAATTTCTAGCGGAACCTACAATGAGCAGTTCTTC
TRBV15	TRBJ2-7	.	TRBD1	CATSRDQQGVYEQYF	TGTGCCACCAGCAGAGATCAACAGGGGGTCTACGAGCAGTACTTC
TRBV11-3	TRBJ2-6	.	.	CASRPEGGAGANVLTF	TGTGCCAGCAGGCCAGAGGGTGGAGCTGGGGCCAACGTCCTGACTTTC
TRBV5-6	TRBJ2-1	.	TRBD1	CASSWDRGVNEQFF	TGTGCCAGCAGCTGGGACAGGGGAGTCAATGAGCAGTTCTTC
TRBV6-5	TRBJ2-1	.	.	CASSSAGDSVNEQFF	TGTGCCAGCAGTTCAGCTGGGGATTCGGTCAATGAGCAGTTCTTC
TRBV11-3	TRBJ2-7	.	TRBD2	CASSPPGTTYYEQYF	TGTGCCAGCAGCCCCCCCGGGACTACATACTACGAGCAGTACTTC
TRBV13	TRBJ2-1	few	TRBD1	CASSLGWAPSGGQDNEQFF	TGTGCCAGCAGCTTAGGATGGGCCCCAAGTGGTGGACAGGACAATGAGCAGTTCTTC
TRBV6-5	TRBJ2-7	few	.	CASSSRPGAEQYF	TGTGCCAGCAGTTCGCGACCCGGGGCCGAGCAGTACTTC
TRBV6-5	TRBJ1-2	.	.	CASSEQAYGYTF	TGTGCCAGCAGTGAACAGGCCTATGGCTACACCTTC
TRBV29-1	TRBJ2-3	.	.	CSVVEGGTDTQYF	TGCAGCGTTGTTGAGGGGGGCACAGATACGCAGTATTTT
TRBV10-3	TRBJ2-1	.	TRBD2	CASTTSGGTYNEQFF	TGTGCCAGCACCACTAGCGGGGGTACCTACAATGAGCAGTTCTTC
TRBV6-2/TRBV6-3	TRBJ2-6	few	.	CASSYNSGANVLTF	TGTGCCAGCAGTTACAACTCTGGGGCCAACGTCCTGACTTTC
TRBV29-1	TRBJ1-2	medium-sized	.	CSVGEVDLNGYTF	TGCAGCGTTGGGGAGGTTGATCTGAATGGCTACACCTTC
TRBV19	TRBJ1-5	.	.	CASSRDGDGVQPQHF	TGTGCCAGTTCCCGAGACGGGGACGGGGTCCAGCCCCAGCATTTT
TRBV29-1	TRBJ2-1	medium-sized	TRBD2	CSVARGGSGGLSYNEQFF	TGCAGCGTTGCCAGGGGGGGTAGCGGGGGTCTCTCCTACAATGAGCAGTTCTTC
TRBV19	TRBJ1-2	.	.	CASRQTVYGYTF	TGTGCCAGTAGACAGACAGTCTATGGCTACACCTTC
TRBV19	TRBJ1-4	.	TRBD1	CASSIIAGADREKLFF	TGTGCCAGTAGTATTATAGCGGGAGCGGACAGGGAAAAACTGTTTTTT
TRBV27	TRBJ2-3	.	TRBD1	CASSLKRGQTDTQYF	TGTGCCAGCAGTTTAAAAAGGGGACAGACGGATACGCAGTATTTT
TRBV11-3	TRBJ2-7	.	TRBD2	CASSFGGRDSYEQYF	TGTGCCAGCAGCTTCGGCGGGAGGGACTCCTACGAGCAGTACTTC
TRBV30	TRBJ2-1	.	.	CAWTPPGLGSRRYNNEQFF	TGTGCCTGGACTCCACCAGGCCTCGGTTCCCGGAGGTACAACAATGAGCAGTTCTTC
TRBV12-3/TRBV12-4	TRBJ1-1	.	.	CASRLWTDMNTEAFF	TGTGCCAGCAGGCTTTGGACGGATATGAACACTGAAGCTTTCTTT